This TCR beta chain was recovered during a study of cytomegalovirus exposure and HLA in healthy donors. The PCR made use of 60 Vbeta and 13 Jbeta primers. Repertoires were generated with immunoSEQ multiplex PCR, while TCRdb's copy carries only in-frame clones and drops some. The repertoire includes about 180,000 clones, about 75% of them detected once, and nearly 6.5% sits in the top ten. Points from the study as a whole: Later analysis suggested most CMV-associated TCR beta chains were HLA-restricted. More than 150 TCR beta chains were listed as cytomegalovirus-associated. Most sequenced TCRs were rare (though some public TCRs occurred in many donors).

V gave up 0 bases and J gave up 9 bases; unmatched junction bases: 5. Germline CDR1 and CDR2: SGHVS and FNYEAQ. The CDR3 loop spans 14 amino acids. As to this clone: The antigen remains unidentified.

Sequencing was done on a sample of PBMCs. The receptor was isolated from a man in his forties in good health and CMV-seropositive. The chain has TRBV7-6 and TRBJ2-1, with 7 bases that match TRBD2. The CDR3 DNA follows: TGTGCCAGCAGCTTAGCGTCAGCGGGAACTGAGCAGTTCTTC. Its protein is CASSLASAGTEQFF.